This is a list of T cell receptor beta chains from one sample in a study of breast tumors, draining lymph nodes, adjacent tissues. TCRdb passed the multiplex PCR reads through MiXCR, listing each CDR3 protein once. This sample has around 230,000 distinct CDR3 sequences; under 40% occur once, and the top ten carry approximately 3.7%. Sequenced: axillary lymph node tissue. The receptors were sampled from a female donor with breast cancer. Some clones in this sample may be carry-over from other donors' samples. CDR3s include the opening cysteine and the closing phenylalanine or tryptophan. The D gene is left open where the match is weak. Rows may omit the clone size; those that give it use once, few, many or a size class.

d_call: NA
clone_size: many
v_call: TRBV20-1
j_call: TRBJ1-3
cdr3_aa: CSAREAWNSGNTIYF
cdr3_nt: TGCAGTGCTAGAGAGGCGTGGAACTCTGGAAACACCATATATTTT

d_call: TRBD1
clone_size: few
v_call: TRBV12-3/TRBV12-4
j_call: TRBJ2-6
cdr3_aa: CVSSFSRGGYSGANVLTF
cdr3_nt: TGTGTCAGCAGTTTCTCGAGAGGGGGCTACTCTGGGGCCAACGTCCTGACTTTC

d_call: TRBD1
clone_size: many
v_call: TRBV29-1
j_call: TRBJ1-1
cdr3_aa: CSVANRGATEAFF
cdr3_nt: TGCAGCGTTGCGAACAGGGGGGCCACTGAAGCTTTCTTT

d_call: TRBD2
clone_size: NA
v_call: TRBV5-1
j_call: TRBJ2-7
cdr3_aa: CASSWRTSGGLGEQYF
cdr3_nt: TGCGCCAGCAGTTGGCGGACTAGCGGGGGCCTGGGGGAGCAGTACTTC

d_call: TRBD2
clone_size: many
v_call: TRBV20-1
j_call: TRBJ2-2
cdr3_aa: CSARDGTSGRIGELFF
cdr3_nt: TGCAGTGCTAGAGATGGTACTAGCGGGAGAATCGGGGAGCTGTTTTTT

d_call: TRBD2
clone_size: many
v_call: TRBV29-1
j_call: TRBJ2-1
cdr3_aa: CSVANVGLGVSNEQFF
cdr3_nt: TGCAGCGTTGCGAACGTCGGACTAGGAGTCAGCAATGAGCAGTTCTTC

d_call: TRBD2
clone_size: NA
v_call: TRBV12-3/TRBV12-4
j_call: TRBJ2-5
cdr3_aa: CASRLRGNTGETQYF
cdr3_nt: TGTGCCAGCAGGTTGCGGGGGAACACCGGGGAGACCCAGTACTTC

d_call: TRBD2
clone_size: many
v_call: TRBV20-1
j_call: TRBJ2-2
cdr3_aa: CSAIPSGGAGELFF
cdr3_nt: TGCAGTGCTATTCCTAGCGGGGGGGCCGGGGAGCTGTTTTTT

d_call: TRBD1
clone_size: many
v_call: TRBV19
j_call: TRBJ2-1
cdr3_aa: CASTTGQGLNNEQFF
cdr3_nt: TGTGCCAGTACCACCGGACAGGGTCTAAACAATGAGCAGTTCTTC

d_call: NA
clone_size: few
v_call: TRBV6-2/TRBV6-3
j_call: TRBJ2-7
cdr3_aa: CASSQGGGRYEQYF
cdr3_nt: TGTGCCAGCAGTCAAGGGGGGGGACGCTACGAGCAGTACTTC

d_call: NA
clone_size: NA
v_call: TRBV5-1
j_call: TRBJ2-1
cdr3_aa: CASTGGGYSEQFF
cdr3_nt: TGCGCCAGCACAGGGGGGGGTTACAGTGAGCAGTTCTTC

d_call: NA
clone_size: many
v_call: TRBV20-1
j_call: TRBJ2-7
cdr3_aa: CSARPIAGDGAYEQYF
cdr3_nt: TGCAGTGCTAGACCAATTGCAGGAGACGGGGCCTACGAGCAGTACTTC

d_call: TRBD1
clone_size: NA
v_call: TRBV19
j_call: TRBJ1-3
cdr3_aa: CATSDRGSGNTIYF
cdr3_nt: TGTGCCACCTCGGACAGGGGGTCTGGAAACACCATATATTTT

d_call: TRBD1
clone_size: NA
v_call: TRBV19
j_call: TRBJ2-3
cdr3_aa: CASRSGGLTDTQYF
cdr3_nt: TGTGCCAGTAGATCAGGGGGTCTTACAGATACGCAGTATTTT

d_call: NA
clone_size: NA
v_call: TRBV6-1
j_call: TRBJ2-3
cdr3_aa: CASSDVGQKRTDTQYF
cdr3_nt: TGTGCCAGCAGTGATGTAGGACAGAAGAGAACAGATACGCAGTATTTT

d_call: NA
clone_size: many
v_call: TRBV19
j_call: TRBJ1-5
cdr3_aa: CASRVRGMDQPQHF
cdr3_nt: TGTGCCAGTAGGGTACGGGGGATGGATCAGCCCCAGCATTTT

d_call: NA
clone_size: NA
v_call: TRBV10-3
j_call: TRBJ1-6
cdr3_aa: CATSESRGLGSPLHF
cdr3_nt: TGCGCCACCAGTGAGTCGCGGGGGCTCGGTTCGCCCCTCCACTTT

d_call: NA
clone_size: many
v_call: TRBV2
j_call: TRBJ2-2
cdr3_aa: CASSVGLNTGELFF
cdr3_nt: TGTGCCAGCAGTGTGGGACTTAACACCGGGGAGCTGTTTTTT

d_call: TRBD2
clone_size: many
v_call: TRBV7-8
j_call: TRBJ2-7
cdr3_aa: CASSFFAGESSYEQYF
cdr3_nt: TGTGCCAGCAGCTTTTTTGCGGGGGAGAGCTCCTACGAGCAGTACTTC

d_call: TRBD2
clone_size: many
v_call: TRBV20-1
j_call: TRBJ2-1
cdr3_aa: CSGERGGEGEQFF
cdr3_nt: TGCAGTGGGGAGCGGGGGGGCGAGGGTGAGCAGTTCTTC

d_call: TRBD2
clone_size: NA
v_call: TRBV6-5
j_call: TRBJ2-7
cdr3_aa: CASSYGGGRRNEQYF
cdr3_nt: TGTGCCAGCAGTTACGGGGGCGGGAGGAGAAACGAGCAGTACTTC

d_call: TRBD1
clone_size: NA
v_call: TRBV7-9
j_call: TRBJ2-4
cdr3_aa: CASSSTGVNIQYF
cdr3_nt: TGTGCCAGCAGCTCGACAGGGGTGAACATTCAGTACTTC

d_call: TRBD1
clone_size: NA
v_call: TRBV19
j_call: TRBJ1-5
cdr3_aa: CASSYSKGQGLNSNQPQHF
cdr3_nt: TGTGCCAGCAGTTACTCGAAGGGACAGGGTTTAAACAGCAATCAGCCCCAGCATTTT

d_call: TRBD1
clone_size: many
v_call: TRBV4-2
j_call: TRBJ2-3
cdr3_aa: CASSTGQGEDTQYF
cdr3_nt: TGTGCCAGCAGCACGGGACAGGGGGAAGATACGCAGTATTTT

d_call: NA
clone_size: once
v_call: TRBV24-1
j_call: TRBJ2-1
cdr3_aa: CATGGRRAATRGYNGQFF
cdr3_nt: TGTGCCACCGGTGGGAGGAGGGCCGCTACTAGGGGCTACAATGGGCAGTTCTTC

d_call: TRBD2
clone_size: NA
v_call: TRBV6-5
j_call: TRBJ2-5
cdr3_aa: CASSCGGGFTETQYF
cdr3_nt: TGTGCCAGCAGTTGCGGGGGGGGTTTTACAGAGACCCAGTACTTC

d_call: NA
clone_size: many
v_call: TRBV5-1
j_call: TRBJ1-6
cdr3_aa: CASSLVGPRYNSPLHF
cdr3_nt: TGCGCCAGCAGCTTGGTAGGCCCCCGTTATAATTCACCCCTCCACTTT

d_call: NA
clone_size: once
v_call: TRBV3-1
j_call: TRBJ2-1
cdr3_aa: CASKKTGAINEQFF
cdr3_nt: TGTGCCAGCAAAAAGACGGGGGCGATTAATGAGCAGTTCTTC

d_call: TRBD1
clone_size: many
v_call: TRBV7-8
j_call: TRBJ2-5
cdr3_aa: CASCTQGALETQYF
cdr3_nt: TGTGCCAGCTGCACCCAGGGGGCTTTAGAGACCCAGTACTTC

d_call: NA
clone_size: many
v_call: TRBV6-4
j_call: TRBJ2-3
cdr3_aa: CASSDTERDTQYF
cdr3_nt: TGTGCCAGCAGTGACACGGAAAGAGATACGCAGTATTTT

d_call: TRBD2
clone_size: many
v_call: TRBV9
j_call: TRBJ2-1
cdr3_aa: CASSVGLAGEQFF
cdr3_nt: TGTGCCAGCAGCGTAGGGCTAGCGGGGGAGCAGTTCTTC

d_call: NA
clone_size: NA
v_call: TRBV7-3
j_call: TRBJ2-7
cdr3_aa: CASSPGPSIGEQYF
cdr3_nt: TGTGCCAGCAGCCCCGGGCCTAGTATCGGCGAGCAGTACTTC

d_call: TRBD2
clone_size: many
v_call: TRBV11-2
j_call: TRBJ2-1
cdr3_aa: CASSSHTSGSGNEQFF
cdr3_nt: TGTGCCAGCAGCTCCCATACTAGCGGGAGTGGCAATGAGCAGTTCTTC

d_call: NA
clone_size: many
v_call: TRBV2
j_call: TRBJ2-6
cdr3_aa: CARTLAVNSGANVLTF
cdr3_nt: TGTGCCAGGACGCTAGCAGTAAACTCTGGGGCCAACGTCCTGACTTTC

d_call: TRBD1
clone_size: NA
v_call: TRBV7-3
j_call: TRBJ2-1
cdr3_aa: CASSYPGGNEQFF
cdr3_nt: TGTGCCAGCAGCTACCCAGGGGGCAATGAGCAGTTCTTC

d_call: NA
clone_size: many
v_call: TRBV7-2
j_call: TRBJ2-3
cdr3_aa: CASSPAGDTQYF
cdr3_nt: TGTGCCAGCAGCCCAGCTGGAGATACGCAGTATTTT

d_call: TRBD1
clone_size: many
v_call: TRBV5-6
j_call: TRBJ1-2
cdr3_aa: CASSLETGRDYGYTF
cdr3_nt: TGTGCCAGCAGCTTGGAGACAGGGAGAGACTATGGCTACACCTTC

d_call: NA
clone_size: many
v_call: TRBV7-9
j_call: TRBJ2-1
cdr3_aa: CASSPPLGSSGYNEQFF
cdr3_nt: TGTGCCAGCAGCCCCCCGCTGGGTTCCAGCGGATACAATGAGCAGTTCTTC

d_call: TRBD1
clone_size: NA
v_call: TRBV24-1
j_call: TRBJ1-5
cdr3_aa: CATSEYRGHSNQPQHF
cdr3_nt: TGTGCCACCAGTGAGTACAGGGGGCATAGCAATCAGCCCCAGCATTTT

d_call: TRBD1
clone_size: many
v_call: TRBV5-1
j_call: TRBJ1-2
cdr3_aa: CASSLTAGGDGYTF
cdr3_nt: TGCGCCAGCAGCTTGACGGCAGGGGGCGATGGCTACACCTTC

d_call: NA
clone_size: once
v_call: TRBV7-9
j_call: TRBJ1-6
cdr3_aa: CASSFAVTDWESPLHF
cdr3_nt: TGTGCCAGCAGCTTCGCGGTCACGGATTGGGAATCACCCCTCCACTTT

d_call: NA
clone_size: many
v_call: TRBV3-1
j_call: TRBJ1-4
cdr3_aa: CASSREGEKLFF
cdr3_nt: TGTGCCAGCAGCCGAGAGGGTGAAAAACTGTTTTTT

d_call: TRBD1
clone_size: NA
v_call: TRBV2
j_call: TRBJ2-5
cdr3_aa: CASSSPGTGETCTGGETQYF
cdr3_nt: TGTGCCAGCTCCTCTCCCGGGACAGGGGAGACGTGCACCGGGGGGGAGACCCAGTACTTC

d_call: NA
clone_size: many
v_call: TRBV2
j_call: TRBJ1-5
cdr3_aa: CASTGAGGNQPQHF
cdr3_nt: TGTGCCAGCACGGGGGCTGGCGGCAATCAGCCCCAGCATTTT

d_call: NA
clone_size: NA
v_call: TRBV20-1
j_call: TRBJ2-7
cdr3_aa: CRRTGAGGRSTEQYF
cdr3_nt: TGCAGACGCACGGGGGCGGGCGGGAGATCAACCGAGCAGTACTTC

d_call: TRBD1
clone_size: many
v_call: TRBV2
j_call: TRBJ1-3
cdr3_aa: CASNTGAGNTIYF
cdr3_nt: TGTGCCAGCAACACAGGGGCTGGAAACACCATATATTTT

d_call: NA
clone_size: many
v_call: TRBV20-1
j_call: TRBJ2-1
cdr3_aa: CSARAGPSSDEQFF
cdr3_nt: TGCAGTGCTAGGGCGGGACCTTCATCGGATGAGCAGTTCTTC

d_call: NA
clone_size: many
v_call: TRBV10-2
j_call: TRBJ2-6
cdr3_aa: CASTTGNSGANVLTF
cdr3_nt: TGCGCCAGTACAACAGGAAACTCTGGGGCCAACGTCCTGACTTTC

d_call: TRBD1
clone_size: NA
v_call: TRBV28
j_call: TRBJ2-3
cdr3_aa: CAGGQGSTDTQYF
cdr3_nt: TGTGCCGGCGGACAGGGGAGCACAGATACGCAGTATTTT

d_call: TRBD1
clone_size: NA
v_call: TRBV30
j_call: TRBJ2-7
cdr3_aa: CAWSDPSGTGNYEQYF
cdr3_nt: TGTGCCTGGAGTGACCCCTCCGGGACAGGCAACTACGAGCAGTACTTC

d_call: NA
clone_size: NA
v_call: TRBV6-1
j_call: TRBJ2-2
cdr3_aa: CASSGTRGITGELFF
cdr3_nt: TGTGCCAGCAGTGGGACCAGAGGTATCACCGGGGAGCTGTTTTTT

d_call: NA
clone_size: many
v_call: TRBV7-2
j_call: TRBJ1-5
cdr3_aa: CASSRDTSGNQPQHF
cdr3_nt: TGTGCCAGCAGTCGTGATACGAGCGGCAATCAGCCCCAGCATTTT